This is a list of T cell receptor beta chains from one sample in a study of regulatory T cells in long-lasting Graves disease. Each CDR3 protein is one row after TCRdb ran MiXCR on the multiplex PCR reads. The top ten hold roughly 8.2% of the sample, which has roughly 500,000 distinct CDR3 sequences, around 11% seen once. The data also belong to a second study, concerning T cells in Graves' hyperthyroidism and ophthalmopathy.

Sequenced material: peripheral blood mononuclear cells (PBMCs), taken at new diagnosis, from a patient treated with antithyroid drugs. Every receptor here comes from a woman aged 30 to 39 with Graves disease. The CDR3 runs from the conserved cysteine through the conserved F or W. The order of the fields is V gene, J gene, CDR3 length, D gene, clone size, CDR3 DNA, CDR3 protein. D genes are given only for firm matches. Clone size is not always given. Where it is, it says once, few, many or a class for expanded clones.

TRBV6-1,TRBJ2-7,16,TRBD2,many,TGTGCCAGCAGCCTACGCAAGACTAGCGCAGCCTACGAGCAGTACTTC,CASSLRKTSAAYEQYF
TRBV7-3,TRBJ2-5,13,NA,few,TGTGCCAGCGCTGCTTACCTCCAAGAGACCCAGTACTTC,CASAAYLQETQYF
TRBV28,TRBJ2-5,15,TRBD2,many,TGTGCCAGCAGCTTACTAGCGGGAGCGAGGGAGACCCAGTACTTC,CASSLLAGARETQYF
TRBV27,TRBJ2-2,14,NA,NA,TGTGCCAGCAGTTTCGCCGCAGGGACCGGGGAGCTGTTTTTT,CASSFAAGTGELFF
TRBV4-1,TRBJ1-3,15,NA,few,TGCGCCAGCAGCCATCTTACAACACGAGGAAACACCATATATTTT,CASSHLTTRGNTIYF
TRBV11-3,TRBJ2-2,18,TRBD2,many,TGTGCCAGCAGCTTCGAGTTAGGGACTAGTCTTACCCCCGGGGAGCTGTTTTTT,CASSFELGTSLTPGELFF
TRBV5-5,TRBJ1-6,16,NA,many,TGTGCCAGCAGCTTGGAGTTTGGACGGAGAAATTCACCCCTCCACTTT,CASSLEFGRRNSPLHF
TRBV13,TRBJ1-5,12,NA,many,TGTGCCAGCAGCTCCCACAATCAGCCCCAGCATTTT,CASSSHNQPQHF
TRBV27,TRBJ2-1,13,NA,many,TGTGCCAGCAGCACCTGGTCCTACAATGAGCAGTTCTTC,CASSTWSYNEQFF
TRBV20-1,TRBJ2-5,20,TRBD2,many,TGCAGTGCTAGAGATGATCGGGAGCGGGAGGGGCCAAGGGTAGCTGAGACCCAGTACTTC,CSARDDREREGPRVAETQYF
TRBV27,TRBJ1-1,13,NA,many,TGTGCCAGCAGTTTATCGAACCCCACTGAAGCTTTCTTT,CASSLSNPTEAFF
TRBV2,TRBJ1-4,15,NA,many,TGTGCCAGCAGTGTCGGGGGGGCGATTAATGAAAAACTGTTTTTT,CASSVGGAINEKLFF
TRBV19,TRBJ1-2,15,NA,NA,TGTGCCAGTAGTCCCGCCCCCACAGGGATAGGCGGCTACACCTTC,CASSPAPTGIGGYTF
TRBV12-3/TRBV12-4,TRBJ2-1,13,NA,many,TGTGCCAGCAGCTCCCCATCCAAGGGTGGGCAGTTCTTC,CASSSPSKGGQFF
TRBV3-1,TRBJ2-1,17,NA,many,TGTGCCAGCAGCCAAGATTTTATGGGCGGGTCTTACAATGAGCAGTTCTTC,CASSQDFMGGSYNEQFF
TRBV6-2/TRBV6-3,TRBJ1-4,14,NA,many,TGTGCCAGCAGTGAAAGGGCAACTAATGAAAAACTGTTTTTT,CASSERATNEKLFF
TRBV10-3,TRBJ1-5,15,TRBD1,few,TGTGCCATCAGCTCCGGGACAGTTAGCAATCAGCCCCAGCATTTT,CAISSGTVSNQPQHF
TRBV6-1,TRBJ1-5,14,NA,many,TGTGCCAGCACCCCGACAGTCTCTGGGGGACCCCAGCATTTT,CASTPTVSGGPQHF
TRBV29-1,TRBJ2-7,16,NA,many,TGCAGCGTTTTGACGTATCAGGGACGGAATTCCTACGAGCAGTACTTC,CSVLTYQGRNSYEQYF
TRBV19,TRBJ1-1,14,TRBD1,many,TGTGCCAGTAGTGCAACCCGGGACAGGGCGCTGGCTTTCTTT,CASSATRDRALAFF
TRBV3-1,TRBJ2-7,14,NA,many,TGTGCCAGCAGCCAAGAGGCGGGTGGGTACGAGCAGTACTTC,CASSQEAGGYEQYF
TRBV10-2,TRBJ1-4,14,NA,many,TGCGCCAGCAGCGCACGGACGGGGAATGAAAAACTGTTTTTT,CASSARTGNEKLFF
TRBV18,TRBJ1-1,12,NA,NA,TGTGCCAGCTCACCGCAGGGCCCTGAAGCTTTCTTT,CASSPQGPEAFF
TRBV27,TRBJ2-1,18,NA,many,TGTGCCAGCAGTTTACCCGGTAGGCCGGGGCGAAGTTACAATGAGCAGTTCTTC,CASSLPGRPGRSYNEQFF
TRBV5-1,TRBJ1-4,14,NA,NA,TGCGCCAGCAGCCGAGACACAACTAATGAAAAACTGTTTTTT,CASSRDTTNEKLFF
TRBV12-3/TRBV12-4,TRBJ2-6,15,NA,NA,TGTGCCAGCAGTTTAGGCAGGCCTGGGGCCAACGTCCTGACTTTC,CASSLGRPGANVLTF
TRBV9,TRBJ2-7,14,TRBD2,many,TGTGCCAGCAGCGTAGGGGGGGGTGCCTACGAGCAGTACTTC,CASSVGGGAYEQYF
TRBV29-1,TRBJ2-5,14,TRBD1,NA,TGCAGCGTGGGGACAGGGGGGTACCAAGAGACCCAGTACTTC,CSVGTGGYQETQYF
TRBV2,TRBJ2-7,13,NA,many,TGTGCCAGCAGTGAAAACGGTCCCTACGAGCAGTACTTC,CASSENGPYEQYF
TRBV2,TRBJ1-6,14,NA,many,TGTGCCAGCAGCGCTCCCCTACTGTGGTGGCCCCTCCACTTT,CASSAPLLWWPLHF
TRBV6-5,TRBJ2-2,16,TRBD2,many,TGTGCCAGCAGTTACCGACTAGCGGTGAACACCGGGGAGCTGTTTTTT,CASSYRLAVNTGELFF
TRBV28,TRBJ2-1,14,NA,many,TGTGCCAGCAGTTTACTTCGAGGTCGGGACCCGCAGTTCTTC,CASSLLRGRDPQFF
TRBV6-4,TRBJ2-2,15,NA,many,TGTGCCAGCAGGGGCTGGGGACTTGGCACCGGGGAGCTGTTTTTT,CASRGWGLGTGELFF
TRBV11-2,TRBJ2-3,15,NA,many,TGTGCCAGCAGCGACCTAACTAGCTTCGGAGATACGCAGTATTTT,CASSDLTSFGDTQYF
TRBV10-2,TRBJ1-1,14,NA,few,TGCGCCAGCGGAAGGAGAGCCTTAGAGATTGAAGCTTTCTTT,CASGRRALEIEAFF
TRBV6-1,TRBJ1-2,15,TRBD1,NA,TGTGCCAGCAGCTCTTACAGGGGTTTGAGCTATGGCTACACCTTC,CASSSYRGLSYGYTF